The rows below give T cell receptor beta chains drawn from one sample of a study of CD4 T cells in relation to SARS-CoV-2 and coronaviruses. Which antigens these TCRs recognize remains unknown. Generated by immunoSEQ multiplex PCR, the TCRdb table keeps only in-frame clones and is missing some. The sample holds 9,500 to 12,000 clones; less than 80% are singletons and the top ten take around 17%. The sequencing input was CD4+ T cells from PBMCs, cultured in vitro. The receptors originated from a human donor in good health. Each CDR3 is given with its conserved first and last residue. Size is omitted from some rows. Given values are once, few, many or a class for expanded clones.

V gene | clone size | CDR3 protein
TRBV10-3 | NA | CAISEGVGVNSSGNTIYF
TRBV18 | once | CASSPPGPNEQFF
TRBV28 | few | CASSLPPDYGYTF
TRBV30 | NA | CAWRIGFLVTEAFF
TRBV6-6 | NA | CASSSHWTGKDTQYF
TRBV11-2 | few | CASSLEWLEITGELFF
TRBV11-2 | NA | CASSLEAVPFPYEQYF
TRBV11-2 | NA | CASSLLAGGRDTQYF
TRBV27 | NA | CASSAQGVSNNSPLHF
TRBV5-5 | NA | CASSSGQGYSPLHF
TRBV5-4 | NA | CASSSLAGAPTGELFF
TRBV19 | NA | CASSIRGTMVVNTEAFF
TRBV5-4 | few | CASKTQGVYGYTF
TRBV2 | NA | CASKPVTGGYEQYF
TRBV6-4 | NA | CASSDSGEPPYGYTF
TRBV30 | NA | CAWSLIGQSGGGYTF
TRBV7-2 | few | CASSLGRTGSF
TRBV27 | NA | CASSLGTGDHYGYTF
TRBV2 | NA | CASTTQAVAGELFF
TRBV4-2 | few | CASSPDTSGNTIYF
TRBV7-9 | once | CASSSDTRPYEQYF
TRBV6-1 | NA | CASSEYDSYGYTF
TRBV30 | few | CAWRDSREKLFF
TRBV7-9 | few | CASSGPNEQYF
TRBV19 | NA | CASSLGGRTDTQYF
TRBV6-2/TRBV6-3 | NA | CASSLTPPRQISPLHF
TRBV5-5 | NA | CASSLAVQGDSPLHF
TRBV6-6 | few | CASNRGKYSGELFF
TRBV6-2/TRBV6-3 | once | CASSYSGPGTVSSYEQYF
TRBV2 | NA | CAVADRDTEKLFF
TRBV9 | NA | CASTLTGGTDTQYF
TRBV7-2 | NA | CASSFRAGEARDTQYF
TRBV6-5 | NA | CASSYLQGGSYEQYF
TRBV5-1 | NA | CASSLGSGQGKVEKLFF
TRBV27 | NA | CASSPLKDPSGGETQYF
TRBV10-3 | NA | CAISTGGSAGELFF
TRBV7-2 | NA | CASSPRTDMNTEAFF
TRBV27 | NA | CASSPWGASGRVGETQYF
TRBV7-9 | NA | CASSPQNRQGLLEQYF